These T cell receptor beta chains were read from a single sample in a study of blood T cell repertoires in COVID-19. Sequenced by immunoSEQ multiplex PCR; TCRdb stores in-frame clones only, minus some. The table lists roughly 160,000 clones, roughly 83% of them singletons. Sequenced material: peripheral blood. These receptors were collected from a man between 18 and 29 years old with active or convalescent COVID-19. CDR3s include the opening cysteine and the closing phenylalanine or tryptophan. The D gene is left open where the match is weak. Only part of the rows carry a size: once, few, many, or a class if the clone is expanded.

D	V	J	size	CDR3	DNA
TRBD2	TRBV30	TRBJ2-7	-	CAWTRTSGSSSYEQYF	TGTGCCTGGACTAGGACTAGCGGGAGCAGCTCCTACGAGCAGTACTTC
TRBD2	TRBV15	TRBJ2-1	once	CATSRDLSGGNNEQFF	TGTGCCACCAGCAGAGATCTTAGCGGGGGGAATAATGAGCAGTTCTTC
TRBD1	TRBV28	TRBJ1-1	-	CASSLPGGRRTEAFF	TGTGCCAGCAGTTTACCAGGGGGAAGACGAACTGAAGCTTTCTTT
-	TRBV24-1	TRBJ1-2	few	CATSDPAGNYGYTF	TGTGCCACCAGTGACCCTGCCGGGAACTATGGCTACACCTTC
-	TRBV4-1	TRBJ1-1	-	CASSQIRGGTMDLNTEAFF	TGCGCCAGCAGCCAAATAAGAGGAGGCACCATGGACCTGAACACTGAAGCTTTCTTT
-	TRBV10-3	TRBJ1-6	-	CAISTDSYNSPLHF	TGTGCCATCAGTACGGACAGCTATAATTCACCCCTCCACTTT
-	TRBV6-1	TRBJ2-7	-	CASSDQGTYEQYF	TGTGCCAGCAGTGACCAGGGGACCTACGAGCAGTACTTC
TRBD2	TRBV28	TRBJ2-5	-	CASSLLAGGVQETQYF	TGTGCCAGCAGTCTCTTAGCGGGGGGGGTCCAAGAGACCCAGTACTTC
TRBD1	TRBV5-5	TRBJ1-1	-	CASSFTGGPTEAFF	TGTGCCAGCAGCTTTACAGGGGGCCCCACTGAAGCTTTCTTT
-	TRBV12-3/TRBV12-4	TRBJ2-5	-	CASSLNRGETQYF	TGTGCCAGCAGTTTAAACCGGGGAGAGACCCAGTACTTC